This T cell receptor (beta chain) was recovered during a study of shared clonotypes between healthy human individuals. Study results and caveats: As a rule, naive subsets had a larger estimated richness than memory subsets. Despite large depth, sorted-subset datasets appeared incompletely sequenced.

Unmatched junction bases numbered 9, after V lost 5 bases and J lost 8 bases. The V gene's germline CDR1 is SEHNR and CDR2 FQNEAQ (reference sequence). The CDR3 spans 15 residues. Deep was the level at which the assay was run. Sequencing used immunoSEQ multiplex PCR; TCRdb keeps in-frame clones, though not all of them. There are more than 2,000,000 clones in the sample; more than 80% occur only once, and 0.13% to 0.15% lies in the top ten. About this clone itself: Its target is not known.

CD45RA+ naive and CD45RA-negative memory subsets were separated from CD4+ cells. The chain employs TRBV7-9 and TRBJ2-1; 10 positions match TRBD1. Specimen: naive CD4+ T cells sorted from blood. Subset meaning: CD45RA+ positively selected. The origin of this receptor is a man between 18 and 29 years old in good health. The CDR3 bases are TGTGCCAGCAGCCCTTGGGACAGGGGTAGCGATGAGCAGTTCTTC. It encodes CASSPWDRGSDEQFF.